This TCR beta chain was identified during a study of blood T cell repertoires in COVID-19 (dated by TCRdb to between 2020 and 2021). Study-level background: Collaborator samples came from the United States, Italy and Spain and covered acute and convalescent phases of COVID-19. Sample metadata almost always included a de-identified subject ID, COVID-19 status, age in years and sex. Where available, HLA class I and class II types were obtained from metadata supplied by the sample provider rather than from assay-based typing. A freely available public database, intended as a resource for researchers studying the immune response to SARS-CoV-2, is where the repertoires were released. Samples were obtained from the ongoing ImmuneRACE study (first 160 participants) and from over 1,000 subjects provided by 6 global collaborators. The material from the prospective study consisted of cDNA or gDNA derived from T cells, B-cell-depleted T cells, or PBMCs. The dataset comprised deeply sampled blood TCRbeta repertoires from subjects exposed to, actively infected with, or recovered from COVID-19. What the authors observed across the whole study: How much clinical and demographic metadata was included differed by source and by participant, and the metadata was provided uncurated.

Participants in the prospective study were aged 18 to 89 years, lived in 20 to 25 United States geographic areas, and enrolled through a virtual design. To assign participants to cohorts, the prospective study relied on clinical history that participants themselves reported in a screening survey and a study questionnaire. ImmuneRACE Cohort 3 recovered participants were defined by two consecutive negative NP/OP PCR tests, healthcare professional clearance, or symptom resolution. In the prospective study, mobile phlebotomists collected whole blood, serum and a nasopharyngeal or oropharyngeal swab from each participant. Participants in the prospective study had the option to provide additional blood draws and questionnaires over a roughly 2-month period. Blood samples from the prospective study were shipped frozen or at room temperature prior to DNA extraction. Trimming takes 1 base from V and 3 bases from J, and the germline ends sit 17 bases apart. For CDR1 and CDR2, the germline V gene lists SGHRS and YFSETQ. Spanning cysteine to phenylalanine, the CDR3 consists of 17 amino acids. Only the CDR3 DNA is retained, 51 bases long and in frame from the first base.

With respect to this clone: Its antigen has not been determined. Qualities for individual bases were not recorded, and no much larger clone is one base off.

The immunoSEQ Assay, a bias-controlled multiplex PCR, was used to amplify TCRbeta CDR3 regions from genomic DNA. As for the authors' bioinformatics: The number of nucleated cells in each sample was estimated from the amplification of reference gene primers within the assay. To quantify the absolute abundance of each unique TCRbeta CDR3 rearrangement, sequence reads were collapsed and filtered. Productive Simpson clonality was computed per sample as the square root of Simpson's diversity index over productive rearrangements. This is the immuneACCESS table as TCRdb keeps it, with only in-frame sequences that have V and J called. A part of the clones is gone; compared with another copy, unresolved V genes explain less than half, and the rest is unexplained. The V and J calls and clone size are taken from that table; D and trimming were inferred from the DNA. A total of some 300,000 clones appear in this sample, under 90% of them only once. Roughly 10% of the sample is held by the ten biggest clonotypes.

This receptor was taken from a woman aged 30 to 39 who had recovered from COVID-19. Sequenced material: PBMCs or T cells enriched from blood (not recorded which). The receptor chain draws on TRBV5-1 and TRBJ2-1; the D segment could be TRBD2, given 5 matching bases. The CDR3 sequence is CASSLLVDTEGYNEQFF. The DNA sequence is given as TGCGCCAGCAGCTTGTTAGTTGACACTGAGGGCTACAATGAGCAGTTCTTC.